This entry lists 32 T cell receptor beta chains sequenced from one sample in a study of cytomegalovirus exposure and HLA in healthy donors. The study ran its PCR with 60 Vbeta and 13 Jbeta primers. The method was immunoSEQ multiplex PCR; TCRdb's version includes in-frame clones alone and lacks a portion of them. This table holds about 130,000 clones, approximately 81% found once. What was sequenced was PBMCs. The receptor set was obtained from a man aged 18 to 30 in good health and CMV-seronegative.

J is TRBJ2-1 and V is TRBV4-2, with no clear D. The CDR3 spans 14 residues. The germline V gene encodes CDR1 LGHNA and CDR2 YNFKEQ. Trimming stripped 4 bases from V and 5 bases from J, with 12 bases between. Here the CDR3 DNA reads TGTGCCAGCAGCCGCGATAAGTTCAACAATGAGCAGTTCTTC. Translating gives CASSRDKFNNEQFF.

V gene TRBV19 combines with J gene TRBJ1-1, with 9 nucleotides matching TRBD1. This CDR3 has 17 residues. The V gene's germline CDR1 is LNHDA and CDR2 SQIVND (reference sequence). The trim removed 1 base at V and 2 bases at J, leaving 8 bases unmatched. CDR3: CASSIGWGTGLNTEAFF. For the CDR3, the DNA is TGTGCCAGTAGTATAGGGTGGGGGACAGGGCTCAACACTGAAGCTTTCTTT.

The sample holds a few counts of this clone. V and J are TRBV5-6 and TRBJ1-3; D is ambiguous. Trimming cost V 7 bases and J 2 bases, with 13 bases left between them. The CDR3 has 14 amino acids. Germline CDR1 is SGHDT and CDR2 is YYEEEE. The CDR3 DNA is TGTGCCAGCCGAGTGGGCGCCGCTGGAAACACCATATATTTT. It specifies CASRVGAAGNTIYF.

V and J are TRBV27 and TRBJ2-1; TRBD2 matches 14 bases. The trim removed 6 bases at V and 2 bases at J, leaving 3 bases unmatched. Germline loops: CDR1 MNHEY, CDR2 SMNVEV (reference sequence). The CDR3 runs 16 residues. CDR3 residues: CASSEGLAGAYNEQFF. The CDR3 DNA sequence: TGTGCCAGCAGCGAGGGACTAGCGGGAGCCTACAATGAGCAGTTCTTC.

The CDR3 region is CASSLQGGITGELFF. The CDR3 DNA is TGCGCCAGCAGCTTACAGGGTGGAATCACCGGGGAGCTGTTTTTT. The rearrangement uses TRBV5-1 and TRBJ2-2, with D possibly TRBD1 on 6 matching bases. The germline CDR1 and CDR2 sequences are SGHRS and YFSETQ. V lost 2 bases to trimming and J lost 4 bases, with 12 bases between them. CDR3 length: 15 residues.

As DNA, the CDR3 is TGTGCCAGCAGCAAAGAGGGACAGGGAGGTTCAAAACTGTTTTTT. It specifies CASSKEGQGGSKLFF. The rearrangement joins TRBV21-1 to TRBJ1-4; the table gives TRBD1 as D, unverified against the DNA. TRBV21-1 is a recognized pseudogene. This CDR3 spans 15 amino acids.

The CDR3 bases are TGTGCCAGCACCCATTCGAACACCGGGGAGCTGTTTTTT. This gives the protein CASTHSNTGELFF. This chain connects TRBV6-6 to TRBJ2-2; no definite D call. Between the trimmed V and J ends, which lost 7 bases and 0 bases, there was a span of 6 bases. The CDR3 has 13 amino acids. Per the germline V gene, CDR1 is MNHNY and CDR2 is SVGAGI (reference sequence).

This clone was detected only a few times. This chain joins TRBV6-6 and TRBJ2-7; no clear D. Trimming pared 5 bases from V and 4 bases from J, leaving 9 bases between. This CDR3 has 12 residues. From germline, CDR1 is MNHNY and CDR2 SVGAGI (reference sequence). The CDR3 bases are TGTGCCAGCAGTCCCTCTCAGTACGAGCAGTACTTC. Translation gives CASSPSQYEQYF.

In its sample, this clone was seen once. The chain has TRBV9 and TRBJ2-7, with 9 nucleotides matching TRBD2. The CDR3 is 14 residues long. CDR1 SGDLS and CDR2 YYNGEE come from the germline V gene. V shed 2 bases, J shed 6 bases, and the junction held 6 bases outside the gene matches. CDR3 sequence (DNA): TGTGCCAGCAGCGTCGGCGGGAGGGCCTCCGAGCAGTACTTC. Amino acids: CASSVGGRASEQYF.

With respect to this clone: This sample includes further DNA sequences coding for the same CDR3. The chain uses TRBV15 and TRBJ2-2; 12 bases are a match to TRBD2. Germline V lookup: CDR1 LNHNV, CDR2 YYDKDF (reference sequence). The CDR3 runs to 16 residues. The V gene end was trimmed by 2 bases and the J gene end by 7 bases; junction bases not matched to a gene: 5. The CDR3 DNA sequence: TGTGCCACCAGCAGAAAACTAGCGGGAGGTGTCGGGGAGCTGTTTTTT. Amino acids: CATSRKLAGGVGELFF.

This clone was seen once. The V and J genes are TRBV13 and TRBJ2-1, with a tentative D call TRBD1 (6 bases). The germline V and J ends were trimmed by 4 bases and 0 bases, with 10 bases remaining between them. Germline assignment: CDR1 PRHDT and CDR2 FYEKMQ (reference sequence). This CDR3 contains 15 residues. CDR3 sequence (DNA): TGTGCCAGCAGCTCTGACAGGCGCTCCTACAATGAGCAGTTCTTC. This sequence encodes CASSSDRRSYNEQFF.

This chain joins TRBV5-1 and TRBJ2-2, with a possible D match to TRBD1 (5 bases). The CDR3 totals 16 residues. The germline V gene encodes CDR1 SGHRS and CDR2 YFSETQ. V was shortened by 6 bases and J by 1 base, with 16 bases between the two germline ends. The CDR3 nucleotides read TGCGCCAGCAACAAAGCGCAGGGTTTGAACACCGGGGAGCTGTTTTTT. Translated, it gives CASNKAQGLNTGELFF.

The V gene is TRBV18, the J gene TRBJ2-2; D possibly corresponds to TRBD2 (6 bases). Germline CDR1 KGHSH, CDR2 LQKENI. V lost 3 bases and J lost 4, with 9 bases in between. CDR3 size: 14 residues. The CDR3 loop is CASSPLAPTGELFF. The CDR3 DNA reads as TGTGCCAGCTCACCTCTAGCGCCCACCGGGGAGCTGTTTTTT.

This clone has only a few counts. This rearrangement joins TRBV5-1 to TRBJ1-5; TRBD1 agrees at 10 bases. With V trimmed by 0 bases and J by 5 bases, 2 bases remained unmatched. CDR1 is SGHRS and CDR2 is YFSETQ in the germline V gene. This CDR3 contains 15 residues. CDR3 DNA sequence: TGCGCCAGCAGCTTGGAGGGACAGGGGCATCAGCCCCAGCATTTT. Its protein is CASSLEGQGHQPQHF.

The chain employs TRBV4-2 and TRBJ2-1; 10 bases fit TRBD2. V trimming: 3 bases; J trimming: 4 bases; junction bases outside the gene matches: 9. This CDR3 has 17 residues. Germline V lookup: CDR1 LGHNA, CDR2 YNFKEQ. As DNA, the CDR3 is TGTGCCAGCAGCCACCGAAGGCTAGCGGGAGTGTACAATGAGCAGTTCTTC. Amino acid sequence: CASSHRRLAGVYNEQFF.

The chain combines TRBV5-1 with TRBJ2-1; 7 nucleotides match TRBD2. This CDR3 comprises 15 residues. The J segment lost 7 bases and the V segment lost 4 bases, leaving 11 bases of the junction unmatched. Germline V lookup: CDR1 SGHRS, CDR2 YFSETQ. CDR3 sequence: CASSPVREGRNEQFF. As DNA, the CDR3 is TGCGCCAGCAGCCCTGTGAGGGAGGGCAGAAATGAGCAGTTCTTC.

The J gene is TRBJ2-7, the V gene TRBV4-1; 8 bases are shared with TRBD1. Germline CDR1 and CDR2: MGHRA and YSYEKL. This CDR3 region has 14 residues. V shed 4 bases, J shed 5 bases, and the junction held 7 bases outside the gene matches. CDR3 nucleotides: TGCGCCAGCAGCCTTGTAACAGGGGGTGACGAGCAGTACTTC. It encodes CASSLVTGGDEQYF.

J is TRBJ2-3 and V is TRBV5-1; 7 bases fit TRBD2. CDR3 length equals 16 residues. The junction had 7 bases not matched to a gene; V was cut back by 3 bases and J by 0 bases. Germline assignment: CDR1 SGHRS and CDR2 YFSETQ. CDR3 amino acids: CASSSGSGSSTDTQYF. The CDR3 nucleotides read TGCGCCAGCAGCTCAGGTAGCGGGTCTAGCACAGATACGCAGTATTTT.

The chain is built from TRBV4-2 and TRBJ2-5, with D perhaps TRBD2 (6 bases). Germline CDR1 is LGHNA and CDR2 is YNFKEQ. Trimming took 1 base from V and 2 from J, leaving 26 bases between them. This CDR3 spans 20 amino acids. In DNA form, the CDR3 reads TGTGCCAGCAGCCAAGCCCCCGGCCTAGCGATGGAGGAGGGTCAAGAGACCCAGTACTTC. It specifies CASSQAPGLAMEEGQETQYF.

The V gene is TRBV7-9, the J gene TRBJ1-4; D is uncertain. Deletions cut 1 base from V and 7 bases from J, with 10 bases between. There are 14 residues in the CDR3. Germline V gene lookup returns CDR1 SEHNR and CDR2 FQNEAQ (reference sequence). The CDR3 DNA is TGTGCCAGCAGCTTAGACGGAGGGCCTGAAAAACTGTTTTTT. This translates into CASSLDGGPEKLFF.

The V gene is TRBV9, the J gene TRBJ2-1; 8 bases agree with TRBD1. The germline CDR1 and CDR2 sequences are SGDLS and YYNGEE. The V segment lost 0 bases and the J segment 6 bases; nucleotides outside the gene matches: 5. This CDR3 is 15 amino acids long. In nucleotides, the CDR3 is TGTGCCAGCAGCGTAGGGCAGGGGGCAGTCAATGAGCAGTTCTTC. Protein: CASSVGQGAVNEQFF. The entire variable domain, with the rest obtained from reference TRBV9 and TRBJ2-1, is as follows: DSGVTQTPKHLITATGQRVTLRCSPRSGDLSVYWYQQSLDQGLQFLIQYYNGEERAKGNILERFSAQQFPDLHSELNLSSLELGDSALYFCASSVGQGAVNEQFFGPGTRLTVL.

The chain employs TRBV4-3 and TRBJ2-5; a possible D gene is TRBD1 (5 bases). Germline V gene data show CDR1 as LGHNA and CDR2 as YSLEER. The CDR3 loop spans 15 amino acids. With 0 bases removed from V and 0 bases from J, the gap between germline ends came to 8 bases. CDR3 sequence: CASSQDPRDQETQYF. CDR3 DNA: TGCGCCAGCAGCCAAGATCCCAGGGACCAAGAGACCCAGTACTTC.

The rearrangement links TRBV5-4 to TRBJ2-1, with 13 bases lining up with TRBD2. Germline V gives CDR1 SGHNT, CDR2 YYREEE (reference sequence). Trimming took 0 bases from V and 13 from J; bases not matched to a gene: 4. The CDR3 totals 14 residues. The CDR3 is CASSLGLAGGSQFF. For the CDR3, the DNA is TGTGCCAGCAGCTTGGGACTAGCGGGAGGTAGTCAGTTCTTC. Using reference TRBV5-4 and TRBJ2-1 for the parts outside the CDR3, the full variable domain is ETGVTQSPTHLIKTRGQQVTLRCSSQSGHNTVSWYQQALGQGPQFIFQYYREEENGRGNFPPRFSGLQFPNYSSELNVNALELDDSALYLCASSLGLAGGSQFFGPGTRLTVL.

On this clone itself: This sample includes further DNA sequences coding for the same CDR3. The V gene is TRBV18, the J gene TRBJ2-1; 12 positions match TRBD2. Germline loops: CDR1 KGHSH, CDR2 LQKENI. Losses at the gene ends were 3 bases for V and 4 bases for J; bases not matched to a gene: 1. This CDR3 spans 15 amino acids. CDR3 region: CASSPGLAGYNEQFF. The CDR3, as DNA: TGTGCCAGCTCACCCGGACTAGCGGGGTACAATGAGCAGTTCTTC.

Regarding this clone: One end of the junction is discordant with germline, which a read error may explain. The chain joins TRBV7-9 to TRBJ2-1; 14 nucleotides match TRBD2. The CDR3 is 15 amino acids. Germline assignment: CDR1 SEHNR and CDR2 FQNEAQ (reference sequence). The CDR3 here is CSSSRTGLAGGEQFF. Here the CDR3 DNA reads TGTTCCAGCAGCAGAACCGGACTAGCGGGAGGTGAGCAGTTCTTC. The full variable domain, rest sourced from reference TRBV7-9 and TRBJ2-1, is DTGVSQNPRHKITKRGQNVTFRCDPISEHNRLYWYRQTLGQGPEFLTYFQNEAQLEKSRLLSDRFSAERPKGSFSTLEIQRTEQGDSAMYLCSSSRTGLAGGEQFFGPGTRLTVL.

The chain uses TRBV7-2 and TRBJ2-5; TRBD2 matches 9 bases. J lost 3 bases, V lost 3 bases, and 5 bases had no gene match. The CDR3 is 15 amino acids. Germline-derived CDR1 and CDR2 are SGHTA and FQGNSA. CDR3 in amino acids: CASSFLSGSEETQYF. The CDR3 region has the DNA TGTGCCAGCAGCTTCCTTAGCGGGAGTGAAGAGACCCAGTACTTC.

The chain couples TRBV29-1 to TRBJ2-5, with 9 bases lining up with TRBD2. V gave up 6 bases and J gave up 6 bases; unmatched junction bases: 17. Germline CDR1 SQVTM, CDR2 ANQGSEA. The CDR3 spans 16 residues. CDR3 bases: TGCAGCGTGGGGGGGGGATTTGGCGGGAGGGTACAGACCCAGTACTTC. This gives the protein CSVGGGFGGRVQTQYF.

This sequence joins TRBV19 and TRBJ2-7; 11 nucleotides agree with TRBD1. This CDR3 spans 16 amino acids. CDR1 is LNHDA and CDR2 is SQIVND in the germline V gene (reference sequence). V lost 6 bases and J lost 1; bases outside the gene matches: 8. This CDR3 is CASSRPGTGGSYEQYF. Here the CDR3 DNA reads TGTGCCAGTAGCCGACCCGGGACAGGGGGGTCCTACGAGCAGTACTTC.

This sequence joins TRBV10-3 and TRBJ2-5, with 8 bases aligning to TRBD1. Germline V gene data show CDR1 as ENHRY and CDR2 as SYGVKD. CDR3 size: 17 residues. J was trimmed by 0 bases and V by 3 bases; bases with no gene match: 9. CDR3 amino acids: CAISDPGGAEYQETQYF. DNA for the CDR3: TGTGCCATCAGTGATCCAGGGGGCGCGGAGTACCAAGAGACCCAGTACTTC.

This clone was seen more than once but under ten times. The V gene is TRBV30, the J gene TRBJ2-2, with 7 bases aligning to TRBD2. The V gene's germline CDR1 is GTSNPN and CDR2 SVGIG (reference sequence). CDR3 length: 15 residues. V shed 4 bases, J shed 0 bases, and the junction held 5 bases outside the gene matches. CDR3 nucleotides: TGTGCCTGGACCCGCACTAGCGCGAACACCGGGGAGCTGTTTTTT. Amino acid sequence: CAWTRTSANTGELFF.

The chain carries TRBV6-5 and TRBJ1-2; D perhaps matches TRBD1 (5 bases). Germline values: CDR1 MNHEY, CDR2 SVGAGI. The V and J ends lost 2 bases and 1 base respectively, with 11 bases between them. This CDR3 has 15 amino acids. The CDR3 region is CASSYSDRNNYGYTF. CDR3 nucleotide sequence: TGTGCCAGCAGTTACAGTGACAGAAATAACTATGGCTACACCTTC.

Notes on this clone: Mismatch with germline at one junction end may stem from a read error. This rearrangement joins TRBV7-9 to TRBJ2-3, with D unresolved. Germline assignment: CDR1 SEHNR and CDR2 FQNEAQ (reference sequence). This CDR3 contains 12 residues. This CDR3 reads CSSSPQLDTQYF. The CDR3 coding sequence is TGTTCCAGCAGCCCACAATTAGATACGCAGTATTTT.